This record concerns one T cell receptor beta chain sequence. Its antigen is unidentified. Sequencing libraries made from TCR beta cDNA carried unique molecular identifiers. The T cell input of roughly 0.9 to 11 million gave roughly 460,000 cDNA molecules. One entry per CDR3 protein, called by TCRdb with MiXCR from the PCR reads. The repertoire holds approximately 440,000 distinct CDR3 sequences, with under 55% as singletons. The data were taken from a study of post-analysis software for immune sequencing data. CDR1 MNHEY and CDR2 SVGAGI come from the germline V gene. V lost 6 bases, J lost 1 base, and 16 bases lay in between. The CDR3 has 15 amino acids. Study-wide findings and caveats: Significantly decreased normalized Chao1 diversity was recorded for multiple sclerosis patients relative to controls. Higher frequency in patients than in controls was seen for several TRBV segments, with TRBV5-6, TRBV5-1 and TRBV20-1 among them.

The rearrangement uses TRBV6-5 and TRBJ2-7; a weak D match, TRBD1 (6 bases). The source material was blood. The sequence derives from a girl under 18 with multiple sclerosis. The DNA for the CDR3 is TGTGCCAGCAGCCCTTTGGGCGGACAGTCCTACGAGCAGTACTTC. Amino acid sequence: CASSPLGGQSYEQYF.